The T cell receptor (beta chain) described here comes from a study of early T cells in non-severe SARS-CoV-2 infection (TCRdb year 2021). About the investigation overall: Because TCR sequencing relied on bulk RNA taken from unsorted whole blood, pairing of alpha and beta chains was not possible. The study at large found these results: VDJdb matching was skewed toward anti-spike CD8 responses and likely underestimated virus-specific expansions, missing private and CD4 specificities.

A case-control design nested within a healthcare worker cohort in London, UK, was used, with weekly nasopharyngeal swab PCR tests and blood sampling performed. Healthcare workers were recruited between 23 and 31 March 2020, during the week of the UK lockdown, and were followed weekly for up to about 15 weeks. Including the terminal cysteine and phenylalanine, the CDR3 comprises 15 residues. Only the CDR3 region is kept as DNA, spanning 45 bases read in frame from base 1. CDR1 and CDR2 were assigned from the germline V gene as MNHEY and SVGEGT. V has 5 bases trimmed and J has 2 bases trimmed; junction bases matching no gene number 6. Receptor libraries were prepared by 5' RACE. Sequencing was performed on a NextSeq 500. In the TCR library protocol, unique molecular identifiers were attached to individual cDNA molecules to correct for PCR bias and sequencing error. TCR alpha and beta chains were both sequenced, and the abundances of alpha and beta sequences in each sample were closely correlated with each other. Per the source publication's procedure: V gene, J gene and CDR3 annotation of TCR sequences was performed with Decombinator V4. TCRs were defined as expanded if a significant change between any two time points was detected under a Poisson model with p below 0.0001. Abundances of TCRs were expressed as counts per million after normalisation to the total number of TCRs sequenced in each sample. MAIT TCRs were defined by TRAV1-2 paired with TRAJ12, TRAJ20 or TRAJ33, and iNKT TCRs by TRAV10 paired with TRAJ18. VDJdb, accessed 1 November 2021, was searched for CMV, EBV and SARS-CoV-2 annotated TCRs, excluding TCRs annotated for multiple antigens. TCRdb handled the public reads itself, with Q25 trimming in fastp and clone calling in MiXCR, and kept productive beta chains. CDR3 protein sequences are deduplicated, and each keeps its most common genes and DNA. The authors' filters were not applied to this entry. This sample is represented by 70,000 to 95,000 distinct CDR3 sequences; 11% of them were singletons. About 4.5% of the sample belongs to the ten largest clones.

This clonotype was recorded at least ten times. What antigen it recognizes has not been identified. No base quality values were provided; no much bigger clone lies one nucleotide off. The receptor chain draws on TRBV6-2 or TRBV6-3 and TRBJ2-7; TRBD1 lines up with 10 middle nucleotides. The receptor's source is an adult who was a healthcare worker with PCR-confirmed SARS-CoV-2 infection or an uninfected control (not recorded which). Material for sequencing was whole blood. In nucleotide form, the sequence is TGTGCCAGCAGTACCCGGGACAGGGGAACCTACGAGCAGTACTTC. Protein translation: CASSTRDRGTYEQYF.